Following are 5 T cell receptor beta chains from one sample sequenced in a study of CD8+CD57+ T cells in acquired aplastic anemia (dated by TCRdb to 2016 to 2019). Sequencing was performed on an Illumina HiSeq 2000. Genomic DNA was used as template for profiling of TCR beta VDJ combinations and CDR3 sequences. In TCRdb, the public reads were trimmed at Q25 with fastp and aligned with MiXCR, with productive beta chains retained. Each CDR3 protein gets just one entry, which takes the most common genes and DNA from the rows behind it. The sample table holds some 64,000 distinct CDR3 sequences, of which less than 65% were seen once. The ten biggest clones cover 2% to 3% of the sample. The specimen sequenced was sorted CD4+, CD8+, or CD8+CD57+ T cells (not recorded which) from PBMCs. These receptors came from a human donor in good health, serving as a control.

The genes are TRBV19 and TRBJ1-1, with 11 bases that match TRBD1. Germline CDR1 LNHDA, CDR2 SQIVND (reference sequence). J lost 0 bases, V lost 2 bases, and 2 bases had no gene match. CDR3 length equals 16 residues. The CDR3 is CASSIRTGGLNTEAFF. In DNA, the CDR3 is TGTGCCAGTAGTATAAGGACAGGGGGCCTGAACACTGAAGCTTTCTTT.

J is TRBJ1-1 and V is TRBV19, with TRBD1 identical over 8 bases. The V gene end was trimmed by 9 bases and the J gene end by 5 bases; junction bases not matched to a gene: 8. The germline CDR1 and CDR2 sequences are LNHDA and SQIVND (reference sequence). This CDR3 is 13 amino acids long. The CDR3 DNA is TGTGCCAGCAAGCCAGGGGGCATTACTGAAGCTTTCTTT. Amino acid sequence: CASKPGGITEAFF.

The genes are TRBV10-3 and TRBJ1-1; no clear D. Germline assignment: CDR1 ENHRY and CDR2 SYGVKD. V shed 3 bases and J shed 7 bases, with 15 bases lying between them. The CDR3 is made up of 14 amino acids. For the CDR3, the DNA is TGTGCCATCAGTGACGACCGGGGTAGTGGTGAAGCTTTCTTT. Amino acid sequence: CAISDDRGSGEAFF.

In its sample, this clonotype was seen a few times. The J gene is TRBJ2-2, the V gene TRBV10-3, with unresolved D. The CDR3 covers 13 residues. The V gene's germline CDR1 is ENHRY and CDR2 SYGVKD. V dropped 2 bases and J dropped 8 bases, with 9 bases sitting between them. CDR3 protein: CAISEPKTGELFF. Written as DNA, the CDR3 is TGTGCCATCAGTGAGCCAAAGACAGGGGAGCTGTTTTTT.

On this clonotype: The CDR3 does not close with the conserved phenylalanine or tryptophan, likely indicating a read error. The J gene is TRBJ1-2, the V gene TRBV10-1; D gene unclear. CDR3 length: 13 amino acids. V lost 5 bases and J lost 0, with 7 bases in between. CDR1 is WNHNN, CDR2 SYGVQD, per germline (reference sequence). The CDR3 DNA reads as TGCGCCAGCAGTATTTTAGCTAACTATGGCTACACCCTC. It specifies CASSILANYGYTL.